A single sample is the source of the 20 T cell receptor beta chains below, sequenced in a study of PD-1 blockade in mismatch repair-deficient tumors. The table came from immunoSEQ multiplex PCR; TCRdb's copy has only in-frame clones and leaves some out. The sample lists under 50,000 clones, 77% occurring once. Sequenced material: PBMCs, taken before pembrolizumab treatment. Every receptor here comes from an adult with mismatch repair-deficient cancer.

The chain employs TRBV10-3 and TRBJ2-3, with 10 bases identical to TRBD2. The CDR3 is 15 amino acids. Per the germline V gene, CDR1 is ENHRY and CDR2 is SYGVKD. J was trimmed by 5 bases and V by 4 bases; bases with no gene match: 6. In nucleotides, the CDR3 is TGTGCCATCAGTGCTTCTAGCGGGAGTCTAGATACGCAGTATTTT. The encoded protein is CAISASSGSLDTQYF.

This chain links TRBV6-5 with TRBJ1-5, with D tentatively TRBD1 (5 bases). The length of the CDR3 is 14 residues. Germline CDR1 reads MNHEY; CDR2 reads SVGAGI. V gave up 6 bases and J gave up 4 bases, with 13 bases separating them. CDR3 nucleotide sequence: TGTGCCAGCAGCTTGACAGATACAAATCAGCCCCAGCATTTT. Translation: CASSLTDTNQPQHF.

This clone is deemed medium-sized. V and J are TRBV6-5 and TRBJ2-7; 8 bases match TRBD2. V shed 5 bases and J 5 bases; nucleotides not matched to a gene: 5. The CDR3 consists of 13 residues. Germline loops: CDR1 MNHEY, CDR2 SVGAGI. The CDR3 loop reads CASSPLAGNEQYF. As DNA, the CDR3 is TGTGCCAGCAGTCCCTTAGCGGGAAACGAGCAGTACTTC.

The chain couples TRBV27 to TRBJ2-7; D is ambiguous. The CDR3 contains 14 residues. CDR1 and CDR2 (germline): MNHEY, SMNVEV (reference sequence). V dropped 0 bases and J dropped 2 bases, with 8 bases sitting between them. In DNA, the CDR3 is TGTGCCAGCAGTTTATCGTACGGAACCTACGAGCAGTACTTC. Its protein product is CASSLSYGTYEQYF.

This clone is a singleton in its sample. The rearrangement joins TRBV19 to TRBJ1-2, with 12 positions matching TRBD1. The CDR3 has 14 residues. Unmatched junction bases numbered 8, after V lost 6 bases and J lost 9 bases. Per germline, CDR1 LNHDA and CDR2 SQIVND (reference sequence). The CDR3 protein is CASRMGTGGSRYTF. The CDR3 DNA reads TGTGCCAGTAGGATGGGGACAGGGGGCAGTCGCTACACCTTC.

This clone was seen a handful of times. The chain recombines TRBV11-2 with TRBJ1-2, with D uncertain. The CDR3 consists of 14 residues. Trimming pared 4 bases from V and 8 bases from J, leaving 17 bases between. CDR1 is SGHAT, CDR2 FQNNGV, per germline. The CDR3 here is CASSSLLRQGGYTF. CDR3 coding DNA: TGTGCCAGCAGCTCCTTACTAAGGCAAGGAGGCTACACCTTC.

The genes are TRBV5-1 and TRBJ1-1; a possible D gene is TRBD1 (6 bases). V lost 3 bases to trimming and J lost 5 bases, with 14 bases between them. Per germline, CDR1 SGHRS and CDR2 YFSETQ. The CDR3 is 14 residues long. The CDR3 is CASSWDKGGTEAFF. The CDR3 nucleotides read TGCGCCAGCAGCTGGGACAAGGGTGGGACTGAAGCTTTCTTT.

The chain is built from TRBV19 and TRBJ1-1; D is unclear. Trimming shortened V by 7 bases and J by 1 base, and 4 bases separated the two germline ends. Germline V gene data show CDR1 as LNHDA and CDR2 as SQIVND (reference sequence). CDR3 size: 11 residues. CDR3 sequence: CASTENTEAFF. For the CDR3, the DNA is TGTGCCAGTACCGAGAACACTGAAGCTTTCTTT.

Only one count was recorded for this clone. This chain uses TRBV5-4 with TRBJ2-5; 7 nucleotides match TRBD1. The CDR3 contains 14 residues. Germline loops: CDR1 SGHNT, CDR2 YYREEE (reference sequence). The V segment lost 3 bases and the J segment 2 bases; nucleotides outside the gene matches: 4. The CDR3 DNA reads TGTGCCAGCAGCTGGGGACAGCAACAAGAGACCCAGTACTTC. Amino acids: CASSWGQQQETQYF.

This clone has just one count. CDR3 residues: CASSLNERTGDEKLFF. As DNA, the CDR3 is TGTGCCAGCAGCCTCAACGAAAGGACAGGAGATGAAAAACTGTTTTTT. The chain couples TRBV11-3 to TRBJ1-4; 7 bases fit TRBD1. The CDR3 extends over 16 amino acids. The V gene end was trimmed by 5 bases and the J gene end by 6 bases; junction bases not matched to a gene: 12. Germline CDR1 is SGHNT and CDR2 is YENEEA.

This clone was recorded a few times. The chain couples TRBV5-1 to TRBJ1-5; D possibly corresponds to TRBD1 (5 bases). The V gene lost 5 bases and the J gene lost 5 bases, with 11 bases spanning the gap. Germline assignment: CDR1 SGHRS and CDR2 YFSETQ. The CDR3 contains 13 residues. The CDR3 protein is CASSWDHDQPQHF. The DNA for the CDR3 is TGCGCCAGCAGTTGGGACCACGATCAGCCCCAGCATTTT.

Concerning this clone: This specimen includes other DNA sequences encoding the same CDR3. The J gene is TRBJ2-1, the V gene TRBV6-6, with 7 positions matching TRBD2. After removal of 5 bases from V and 0 bases from J, the junction contained 4 bases not matched to a gene. This CDR3 spans 15 amino acids. Germline CDR1 reads MNHNY; CDR2 reads SVGAGI (reference sequence). CDR3 nucleotides: TGTGCCAGCAGTGGAGCGGGGAGCTCCTACAATGAGCAGTTCTTC. Protein: CASSGAGSSYNEQFF.

The CDR3 reads CASSAQGTDTQYF. The CDR3 bases are TGCGCCAGCAGCGCACAGGGCACAGATACGCAGTATTTT. This chain joins TRBV5-1 and TRBJ2-3; a possible D gene is TRBD1 (5 bases). Trimming took 4 bases from V and 1 from J, leaving 7 bases between them. CDR1 and CDR2 (germline): SGHRS, YFSETQ. The CDR3 sequence is 13 residues long.

This chain connects TRBV4-2 to TRBJ1-2; perhaps TRBD1 as D (5 bases). Germline CDR1 reads LGHNA; CDR2 reads YNFKEQ. This CDR3 contains 15 residues. Trimming stripped 1 base from V and 2 bases from J, with 11 bases between. This CDR3 reads CASSQGIKGNYGYTF. The CDR3 DNA is TGTGCCAGCAGCCAAGGAATTAAGGGGAACTATGGCTACACCTTC.

The rearrangement links TRBV19 to TRBJ1-1, with D possibly being TRBD1 (6 bases). The germline V and J ends were trimmed by 5 bases and 1 base, with 17 bases remaining between them. Germline CDR1 and CDR2: LNHDA and SQIVND (reference sequence). CDR3 size: 16 residues. CDR3 protein: CASSLHSGGPNTEAFF. The CDR3 DNA reads TGTGCCAGTAGTCTCCACTCCGGGGGCCCGAACACTGAAGCTTTCTTT.

This chain links TRBV29-1 with TRBJ1-2, with D possibly matching TRBD1 (5 bases). The CDR3 contains 13 residues. The germline V gene has CDR1 SQVTM and CDR2 ANQGSEA. Trimming removed 5 bases from V and 5 bases from J, with 15 bases in between. CDR3: CSVLPGHPYGYTF. Written as DNA, the CDR3 is TGCAGCGTTTTACCAGGGCATCCATATGGCTACACCTTC.

The V call is TRBV11-2, the J call TRBJ2-5; possibly TRBD1 for D (5 bases). The CDR3 is 16 amino acids. V was trimmed by 0 bases and J by 5 bases, leaving 16 bases between them. CDR1 SGHAT and CDR2 FQNNGV come from the germline V gene. CDR3 sequence reads: CASSLEYRTYRETQYF. The CDR3 nucleotides read TGTGCCAGCAGCTTAGAGTACAGGACATACAGGGAGACCCAGTACTTC.

V usage is TRBV7-6 and J usage is TRBJ1-3; D gene unclear. Germline CDR1 is SGHVS and CDR2 is FNYEAQ. The CDR3 loop spans 14 amino acids. V was clipped by 8 bases and J by 0 bases, with 11 bases between them. The CDR3 bases are TGTGCCAGCGGTCCCACGCACTCTGGAAACACCATATATTTT. Amino acids: CASGPTHSGNTIYF.

J is TRBJ2-5 and V is TRBV7-3, with 7 bases aligning to TRBD2. Losses at the gene ends were 5 bases for V and 4 bases for J; bases not matched to a gene: 7. The CDR3 runs to 14 residues. Germline V gives CDR1 SGHTA, CDR2 FQGTGA. The CDR3 sequence: CASSPGTNVETQYF. In DNA, the CDR3 is TGTGCCAGCAGCCCCGGGACTAATGTAGAGACCCAGTACTTC.

The V and J genes are TRBV5-4 and TRBJ2-7, with TRBD2 matching over 12 bases. Germline values: CDR1 SGHNT, CDR2 YYREEE (reference sequence). J was trimmed by 3 bases and V by 4 bases; bases with no gene match: 5. The CDR3 has 15 residues. This chain's CDR3 is CASSRSGLAGYEQYF. The CDR3 coding sequence is TGTGCCAGCAGCCGATCGGGACTAGCGGGCTACGAGCAGTACTTC.